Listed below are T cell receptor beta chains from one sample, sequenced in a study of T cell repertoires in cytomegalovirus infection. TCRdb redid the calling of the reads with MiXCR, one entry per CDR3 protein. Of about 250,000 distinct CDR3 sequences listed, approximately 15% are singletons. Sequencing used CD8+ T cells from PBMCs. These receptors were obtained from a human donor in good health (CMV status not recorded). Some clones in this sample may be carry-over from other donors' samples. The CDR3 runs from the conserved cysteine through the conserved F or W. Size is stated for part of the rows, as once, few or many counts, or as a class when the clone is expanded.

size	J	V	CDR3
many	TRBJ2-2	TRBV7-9	CARRPLGENTGELFF
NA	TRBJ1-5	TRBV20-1	CSAKSENQPQHF
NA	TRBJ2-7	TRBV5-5	CASSLLSGTGEQYF
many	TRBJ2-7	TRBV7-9	CASSEGQARSYEQYF
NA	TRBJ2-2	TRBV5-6	CASSLRYGTGELFF
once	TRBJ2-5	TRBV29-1	CSVPGGQGFYETQYF
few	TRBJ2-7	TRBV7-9	CASTPVGTRGSYEQYF
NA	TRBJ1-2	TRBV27	CASSPHTGVNYGYTF
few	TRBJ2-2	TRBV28	CVSSLAGELFF
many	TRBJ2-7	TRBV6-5	CASRTPGVTYEQYF
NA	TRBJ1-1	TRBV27	CASSVQGENTEAFF
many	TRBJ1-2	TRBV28	CASSTGQGVGLRPGYTF
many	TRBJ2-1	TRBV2	CASSEARDSYNEQFF
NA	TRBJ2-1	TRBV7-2	CASSLLEFF
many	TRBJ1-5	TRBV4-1	CASSLRGSSNQPQHF
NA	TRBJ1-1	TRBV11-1	CASSLFGGINTEAFF
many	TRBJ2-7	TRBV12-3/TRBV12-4	CASSPRRTSYEQYF
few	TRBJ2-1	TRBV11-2	CASSFGGRGGFDEQFF
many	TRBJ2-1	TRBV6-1	CASSESDITTYNEQFF
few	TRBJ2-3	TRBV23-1	CASRRSLAGGPQDTQYF
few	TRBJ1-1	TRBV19	CASSIARSTEAFF
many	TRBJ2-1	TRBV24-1	CATSDLGLAGINEQFF
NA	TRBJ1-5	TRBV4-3	CASSRGTYNQPQHF
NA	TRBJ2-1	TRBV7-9	CASSFQGEFSNEQFF
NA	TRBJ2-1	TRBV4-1	CASSQDEPSGSYNEQFF
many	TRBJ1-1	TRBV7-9	CASSLFSEGNTEAFF
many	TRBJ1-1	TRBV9	CASSPWTGPLKLSEAFF
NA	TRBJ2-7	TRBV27	CASSSLDGPYEQYF
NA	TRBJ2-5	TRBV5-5	CASSFPPAGEPQETQYF
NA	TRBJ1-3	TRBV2	CASSVVGAESSGNTIYF
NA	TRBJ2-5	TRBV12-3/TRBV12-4	CASSPTGDGETQYF
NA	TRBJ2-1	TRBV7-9	CASSERTSYNEQFF
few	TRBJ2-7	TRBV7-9	CASRAGTDYEQYF
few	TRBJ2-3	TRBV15	CATSRTPPAGGFDTQYF
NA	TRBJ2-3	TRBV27	CASRGLLTDTQYF
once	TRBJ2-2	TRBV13	CASSPGEGDTGELFF